Listed below are T cell receptor beta chains from one sample, sequenced in a study of T cells in Graves' hyperthyroidism and ophthalmopathy. MiXCR, run by TCRdb on the multiplex PCR reads, gives a single entry per CDR3 protein. The sample has around 400,000 distinct CDR3 sequences, roughly 15% seen once; the top ten hold roughly 19%. The sequenced sample was blood. The source of these receptors is a woman aged 55-75 years with Graves' ophthalmopathy. Each CDR3 is given with its conserved first and last residue. The order of the fields is D gene, J gene, clone size, V gene, CDR3 protein, CDR3 DNA. D genes are given only for firm matches. Clone size is stated in some rows and not others, as once, few, many or a class when expanded.

D: -; J: TRBJ1-5; size: few; V: TRBV28; CDR3: CASREGNNQPQHF; DNA: TGTGCCAGCAGAGAGGGGAACAATCAGCCCCAGCATTTT
D: TRBD1; J: TRBJ2-5; size: few; V: TRBV11-2; CDR3: CASSTIRDRGFVETQYF; DNA: TGTGCCAGCAGCACGATCCGGGACAGGGGGTTCGTGGAGACCCAGTACTTC
D: TRBD2; J: TRBJ2-7; size: many; V: TRBV7-2; CDR3: CASSVPGLALSYEQYF; DNA: TGTGCCAGCAGCGTACCGGGACTAGCACTATCCTACGAGCAGTACTTC
D: -; J: TRBJ1-1; size: few; V: TRBV18; CDR3: CASSRGFREKGTEAFF; DNA: TGTGCCAGCTCACGGGGGTTTAGGGAAAAGGGCACTGAAGCTTTCTTT
D: TRBD2; J: TRBJ2-3; size: -; V: TRBV5-4; CDR3: CASSLSGRAIDTQYF; DNA: TGTGCCAGCAGCTTGAGCGGGAGGGCCATAGATACGCAGTATTTT
D: -; J: TRBJ1-3; size: many; V: TRBV20-1; CDR3: CSARRTEGNTIYF; DNA: TGCAGTGCTAGACGGACTGAAGGAAACACCATATATTTT
D: TRBD2; J: TRBJ2-1; size: -; V: TRBV24-1; CDR3: CATSPLGAGGGYNEQFF; DNA: TGTGCCACCAGTCCCCTGGGGGCGGGAGGAGGTTACAATGAGCAGTTCTTC
D: TRBD2; J: TRBJ2-3; size: few; V: TRBV19; CDR3: CASIGPSGRGDTQYF; DNA: TGTGCCAGTATTGGCCCTAGCGGGAGAGGAGATACGCAGTATTTT
D: -; J: TRBJ2-4; size: few; V: TRBV4-1; CDR3: CASSPGPPRDLKNIQYF; DNA: TGCGCCAGCAGCCCTGGCCCCCCCCGGGACCTCAAAAACATTCAGTACTTC
D: TRBD2; J: TRBJ2-1; size: few; V: TRBV19; CDR3: CASSWGTSRHNEQFF; DNA: TGTGCCAGTAGTTGGGGGACTAGCCGTCACAATGAGCAGTTCTTC
D: -; J: TRBJ2-1; size: many; V: TRBV12-3/TRBV12-4; CDR3: CASRPPGSLYNEQFF; DNA: TGTGCCAGCAGGCCACCAGGGAGCCTGTACAATGAGCAGTTCTTC
D: -; J: TRBJ1-2; size: many; V: TRBV20-1; CDR3: CSAREGGAYGYTF; DNA: TGCAGTGCTAGAGAAGGGGGGGCCTATGGCTACACCTTC
D: TRBD2; J: TRBJ2-5; size: many; V: TRBV11-2; CDR3: CASSRGREGQETQYF; DNA: TGTGCCAGCAGCCGGGGGAGGGAAGGCCAAGAGACCCAGTACTTC
D: -; J: TRBJ1-5; size: -; V: TRBV6-1; CDR3: CASGGGSNQPQHF; DNA: TGTGCCAGCGGGGGGGGAAGCAATCAGCCCCAGCATTTT
D: TRBD1; J: TRBJ2-6; size: few; V: TRBV2; CDR3: CAQGALLGGANVLTF; DNA: TGTGCCCAGGGGGCGCTTTTAGGTGGGGCCAACGTCCTGACTTTC
D: TRBD1; J: TRBJ1-6; size: few; V: TRBV25-1; CDR3: CASSADRGNNSPLHF; DNA: TGTGCCAGCAGTGCGGACAGGGGAAATAATTCACCCCTCCACTTT
D: -; J: TRBJ2-7; size: many; V: TRBV7-2; CDR3: CASSLGGSTPEQYF; DNA: TGTGCCAGCAGCTTAGGTGGGAGTACTCCCGAGCAGTACTTC
D: TRBD2; J: TRBJ2-5; size: few; V: TRBV6-2/TRBV6-3; CDR3: CASSSQAGGKTQYF; DNA: TGTGCCAGCAGCAGTCAAGCGGGAGGGAAGACCCAGTACTTC
D: -; J: TRBJ2-3; size: -; V: TRBV2; CDR3: CASSVTPDNSQYF; DNA: TGTGCCAGCAGTGTAACCCCGGATAATTCGCAGTATTTT
D: TRBD1; J: TRBJ2-4; size: -; V: TRBV10-1; CDR3: CASSGARAGGEYWTKNIQYF; DNA: TGCGCCAGCAGCGGGGCCCGGGCAGGGGGCGAATATTGGACCAAAAACATTCAGTACTTC
D: -; J: TRBJ1-5; size: -; V: TRBV7-9; CDR3: CASSPTGAQSQHF; DNA: TGTGCCAGCAGCCCGACGGGGGCTCAGTCCCAGCATTTT
D: TRBD2; J: TRBJ2-1; size: few; V: TRBV14; CDR3: CASKLAGGPYNEQFF; DNA: TGTGCCAGCAAGCTAGCGGGAGGCCCCTACAATGAGCAGTTCTTC
D: -; J: TRBJ2-1; size: many; V: TRBV5-5; CDR3: CASSLEWEQFF; DNA: TGTGCCAGCAGCTTGGAATGGGAGCAGTTCTTC
D: -; J: TRBJ2-3; size: many; V: TRBV7-3; CDR3: CASSLRHVQDTQYF; DNA: TGTGCCAGCAGCTTACGGCATGTTCAAGATACGCAGTATTTT
D: TRBD2; J: TRBJ2-3; size: many; V: TRBV12-3/TRBV12-4; CDR3: CASSFRGRPSTDTQYF; DNA: TGTGCCAGCAGTTTCCGCGGGAGACCCTCCACAGATACGCAGTATTTT
D: -; J: TRBJ2-5; size: many; V: TRBV3-1; CDR3: CASSQERGETQYF; DNA: TGTGCCAGCAGCCAAGAGAGGGGGGAGACCCAGTACTTC
D: TRBD2; J: TRBJ2-7; size: few; V: TRBV12-3/TRBV12-4; CDR3: CASGGTSSRRPYEQYF; DNA: TGTGCCAGCGGTGGGACTAGCTCCCGAAGACCTTACGAGCAGTACTTC